These 30 T cell receptor beta chains were all obtained from the same sample, sequenced in a study of blood T cell repertoires in COVID-19 (TCRdb year 2020). Libraries were prepared through the immunoSEQ multiplex PCR assay. In TCRdb, the immuneACCESS table is reduced to in-frame sequences with V and J assigned. These tables do not hold every clone; where another copy was compared, an unresolved V gene accounts for under half, and the others remain unexplained. Present in this sample are approximately 210,000 clones, 70% to 90% of which were seen just once. The biggest ten clones account for under 4.5% of the sample. Sequencing used PBMCs or T cells enriched from blood (not recorded which). The receptors originated from a young man with acute COVID-19.

The chain links TRBV28 to TRBJ2-5, with 7 bases aligning to TRBD1. Germline V lookup: CDR1 MDHEN, CDR2 SYDVKM. V gave up 6 bases and J gave up 1 base; unmatched junction bases: 5. This CDR3 contains 14 residues. The CDR3 loop reads CASSIGTVQETQYF. Here the CDR3 DNA reads TGTGCCAGCAGCATCGGGACAGTCCAAGAGACCCAGTACTTC.

The chain joins TRBV7-6 to TRBJ2-7; D may be TRBD1 (7 bases). The CDR3 runs 19 residues. Germline V CDR1 and CDR2: SGHVS, FNYEAQ. V was shortened by 0 bases and J by 2 bases, with 23 bases between the two germline ends. CDR3 nucleotide sequence: TGTGCCAGCAGCTTAGCCCCTTTCGGGGGACAGTCAATCGCCTACGAGCAGTACTTC. Translation gives CASSLAPFGGQSIAYEQYF.

V usage is TRBV7-9 and J usage is TRBJ1-6; 7 bases agree with TRBD1. J was trimmed by 2 bases and V by 1 base; bases with no gene match: 2. The CDR3 sequence is 16 residues long. CDR1 SEHNR and CDR2 FQNEAQ come from the germline V gene (reference sequence). CDR3 coding DNA: TGTGCCAGCAGCTTAGGGGGGACAGCCTATAATTCACCCCTCCACTTT. It encodes CASSLGGTAYNSPLHF.

This sequence joins TRBV7-9 and TRBJ1-5, with D maybe TRBD1 (5 bases). Trimming stripped 4 bases from V and 4 bases from J, with 14 bases between. Germline assignment: CDR1 SEHNR and CDR2 FQNEAQ (reference sequence). The CDR3 spans 15 residues. The CDR3 nucleotides are TGTGCCAGCAGCTCCAGGGAAAGTGGGAATCAGCCCCAGCATTTT. Translating gives CASSSRESGNQPQHF.

The gene calls are TRBV5-1 and TRBJ1-5, with 10 bases matching TRBD1. Germline loops: CDR1 SGHRS, CDR2 YFSETQ. Trimming at V came to 4 bases and at J to 4 bases, leaving 11 bases not matched to a gene. This CDR3 has 17 amino acids. CDR3 sequence (DNA): TGCGCCAGCAGCCCGGGACAGGGGATCGTTGGGAATCAGCCCCAGCATTTT. Translated: CASSPGQGIVGNQPQHF.

The V gene is TRBV10-2, the J gene TRBJ2-7; 11 bases are shared with TRBD2. The trim removed 5 bases at V and 2 bases at J, leaving 8 bases unmatched. The length of the CDR3 is 16 residues. CDR1 is WSHSY and CDR2 is SAAADI in the germline V gene. CDR3 loop: CASSLLGTSGPYEQYF. For the CDR3, the DNA is TGCGCCAGCAGTCTCTTAGGGACTAGCGGCCCCTACGAGCAGTACTTC.

The chain recombines TRBV27 with TRBJ1-3; 7 nucleotides align to TRBD1. Germline trimming cut 8 bases from V and 2 bases from J; bases unmatched to any gene: 12. CDR1 MNHEY and CDR2 SMNVEV come from the germline V gene (reference sequence). The CDR3 spans 16 residues. CDR3 region: CASAMTGQGTGNTIYF. DNA of the CDR3: TGTGCCAGCGCCATGACAGGGCAGGGGACTGGAAACACCATATATTTT.

This sequence joins TRBV11-2 and TRBJ1-3; 9 nucleotides line up with TRBD1. Germline CDR1 and CDR2: SGHAT and FQNNGV. This CDR3 comprises 17 residues. With V trimmed by 3 bases and J by 4 bases, 10 bases remained unmatched. CDR3 bases: TGTGCCAGCAGCTTGCTCCAACAGGGGGCTTCCGGAAACACCATATATTTT. This gives the protein CASSLLQQGASGNTIYF.

This clone was seen more than once but under ten times. The V gene is TRBV2, the J gene TRBJ2-3, with TRBD2 matching over 15 bases. The CDR3 runs 17 residues. V trimming: 4 bases; J trimming: 6 bases; junction bases outside the gene matches: 8. Germline CDR1 and CDR2: SNHLY and FYNNEI. CDR3 amino acids: CASSAGTSGGFWDTQYF. In DNA form, the CDR3 reads TGTGCCAGCAGTGCCGGGACTAGCGGGGGGTTCTGGGATACGCAGTATTTT.

This clone was picked up a small number of times. V gene TRBV6-5 combines with J gene TRBJ1-1; D is possibly TRBD1 (6 bases). Per germline, CDR1 MNHEY and CDR2 SVGAGI. Trimming left V 7 bases short and J 3 bases short, with 18 bases between. CDR3 size: 15 residues. CDR3 sequence: CASNGWGPSDTEAFF. The CDR3 DNA reads as TGTGCCAGCAACGGCTGGGGGCCGAGCGACACTGAAGCTTTCTTT.

V gene TRBV30 combines with J gene TRBJ1-1; D is undetermined. The CDR3 extends over 13 amino acids. Germline values: CDR1 GTSNPN, CDR2 SVGIG (reference sequence). V lost 1 base and J lost 11, with 17 bases in between. The CDR3 region is CAWSGPEKSGAFF. DNA for the CDR3: TGTGCCTGGAGTGGACCCGAAAAAAGCGGGGCTTTCTTT.

This clone was seen a single time. The chain joins TRBV7-2 to TRBJ2-1; D gene ambiguous. Germline V gene data show CDR1 as SGHTA and CDR2 as FQGNSA. Trimming pared 1 base from V and 0 bases from J, leaving 7 bases between. The CDR3 runs to 15 residues. This chain's CDR3 is CASSLGHSSYNEQFF. Written as DNA, the CDR3 is TGTGCCAGCAGCTTAGGACACAGCTCCTACAATGAGCAGTTCTTC.

CDR3 in DNA: TGTGCCAGCAGGCGGGGAGGGGCTAGCACAGATACGCAGTATTTT. Translated: CASRRGGASTDTQYF. This chain joins TRBV6-5 and TRBJ2-3, with TRBD2 matching 7 bases. The germline V gene encodes CDR1 MNHEY and CDR2 SVGAGI. With V trimmed by 6 bases and J by 0 bases, 6 bases remained unmatched. The CDR3 totals 15 residues.

The V call is TRBV7-3, the J call TRBJ2-3; D might be TRBD2 (5 bases). CDR1 is SGHTA, CDR2 FQGTGA, per germline. The V end lost 4 bases, the J end lost 6 bases, and 17 bases lay between the germline ends. This CDR3 comprises 15 residues. CDR3 region: CASSSSGRTGDTQYF. The CDR3 DNA is TGTGCCAGCAGCTCCTCAGGTCGGACTGGGGATACGCAGTATTTT.

The chain is built from TRBV4-1 and TRBJ1-2; 12 bases are a match to TRBD1. The CDR3 runs to 16 residues. Germline V gene sequence: CDR1 MGHRA, CDR2 YSYEKL. The junction had 11 bases not matched to a gene; V was cut back by 4 bases and J by 8 bases. CDR3: CASSPVRDRGLGGYTF. The DNA of the CDR3 is TGCGCCAGCAGCCCCGTTCGGGACAGGGGGCTGGGGGGCTACACCTTC.

This clone has only a few counts. This rearrangement joins TRBV7-9 to TRBJ2-7; perhaps TRBD1 as D (5 bases). The ends were cut back, 1 base at V and 4 bases at J, with 11 bases in the middle. Germline CDR1 and CDR2: SEHNR and FQNEAQ (reference sequence). The CDR3 has 14 residues. In DNA, the CDR3 is TGTGCCAGCAGCTTAGGGGGCAGGGATTACGAGCAGTACTTC. This gives the protein CASSLGGRDYEQYF.

This clone was observed a few times. The chain recombines TRBV7-9 with TRBJ2-5; TRBD2 matches 10 bases. The J segment lost 5 bases and the V segment lost 5 bases, leaving 14 bases of the junction unmatched. Germline V gene sequence: CDR1 SEHNR, CDR2 FQNEAQ (reference sequence). The CDR3 has 17 residues. CDR3 sequence: CASSPGLTSGADETQYF. DNA for the CDR3: TGTGCCAGCAGCCCGGGATTAACTAGCGGGGCCGACGAGACCCAGTACTTC.

V and J are TRBV6-2 or TRBV6-3 and TRBJ2-3, with TRBD2 matching over 7 bases. This CDR3 region has 15 residues. Looked up from germline, CDR1 is MNHEY and CDR2 is SVGEGT. The junction had 6 bases not matched to a gene; V was cut back by 2 bases and J by 4 bases. The CDR3 DNA reads TGTGCCAGCAGTTACCGGGCGGGGGAGCCAGATACGCAGTATTTT. Protein product: CASSYRAGEPDTQYF.

A remark on this clone: Other DNA sequences in this specimen translate into the identical CDR3. The CDR3 DNA follows: TGTGCCAGCAGCGTAGGGCAGGGAGGTGAAAAACTGTTTTTT. Translated: CASSVGQGGEKLFF. The chain joins TRBV9 to TRBJ1-4, with a weak D call TRBD1 (5 bases). Germline CDR1 reads SGDLS; CDR2 reads YYNGEE. With 0 bases removed from V and 7 bases from J, the gap between germline ends came to 10 bases. The CDR3 has 14 amino acids.

This clone was found a few times. J is TRBJ2-1 and V is TRBV3-1 (or the pseudogene TRBV3-2); TRBD2 agrees at 8 bases. J gave up 4 bases and V 7 bases, and 9 bases lay outside the gene matches. Per germline, CDR1 LGHDT and CDR2 YNNKEL (reference sequence). The CDR3 covers 15 residues. This chain's CDR3 is CASTRVAGNYNEQFF. In DNA, the CDR3 is TGTGCCAGCACCCGAGTAGCGGGGAATTACAATGAGCAGTTCTTC.

This clone appeared once. V and J are TRBV2 and TRBJ2-3, with a tentative D call TRBD1 (7 bases). The CDR3 length is 16 residues. Germline V gene data show CDR1 as SNHLY and CDR2 as FYNNEI. Between the trimmed V and J ends, which lost 6 bases and 2 bases, there was a span of 18 bases. The CDR3 is CASSPRQGGITDTQYF. In nucleotides, the CDR3 is TGTGCCAGCAGCCCAAGACAGGGAGGAATCACAGATACGCAGTATTTT.

The rearrangement joins TRBV30 to TRBJ1-1; no clear D gene. V was trimmed by 0 bases and J by 11 bases, leaving 13 bases between them. Looked up from germline, CDR1 is GTSNPN and CDR2 is SVGIG (reference sequence). This CDR3 comprises 12 residues. The CDR3, as DNA: TGTGCCTGGAGTGTGCTTTCGGGATATGCTTTCTTT. Translation gives CAWSVLSGYAFF.

The gene calls are TRBV11-2 and TRBJ2-7; weak D call: TRBD1 (6 bases). Germline V gives CDR1 SGHAT, CDR2 FQNNGV. Deletions cut 5 bases from V and 0 bases from J, with 14 bases between. This CDR3 has 15 residues. The DNA for the CDR3 is TGTGCCAGCAGCCCGACGTGGGACAACTCCTACGAGCAGTACTTC. This gives the protein CASSPTWDNSYEQYF.

The CDR3 nucleotides are TGTGCCAGCAGCTTTGACAAGTCTGGCTACACCTTC. This sequence encodes CASSFDKSGYTF. The J gene is TRBJ1-2, the V gene TRBV7-9, with D unresolved. The V end lost 3 bases, the J end lost 7 bases, and 9 bases lay between the germline ends. Germline CDR1 SEHNR, CDR2 FQNEAQ (reference sequence). This CDR3 spans 12 amino acids.

V gene TRBV5-4 combines with J gene TRBJ1-1; the D gene is possibly TRBD1 (6 bases). V lost 4 bases, J lost 6 bases, and 16 bases lay in between. In germline, CDR1 is SGHNT, CDR2 YYREEE (reference sequence). The CDR3 runs to 14 residues. The CDR3 DNA reads TGTGCCAGCAGCCAAGCTGACAGGTTTGCTGAAGCTTTCTTT. Amino acid sequence: CASSQADRFAEAFF.

The chain joins TRBV12-5 to TRBJ2-3, with D maybe TRBD2 (7 bases). The CDR3 sequence is 17 residues long. The V end was cut by 1 base, the J end by 1 base, with 15 bases between. Germline CDR1 reads LGHNT; CDR2 reads FRNRAP. CDR3 nucleotides: TGTGCTAGTGGTTTGGGCACGGGGGGCCTAGGCACAGATACGCAGTATTTT. Translated, it gives CASGLGTGGLGTDTQYF.

The V call is TRBV3-1 (or the pseudogene TRBV3-2), the J call TRBJ2-5; the D gene is possibly TRBD1 (6 bases). Germline values: CDR1 LGHDT, CDR2 YNNKEL (reference sequence). V was pared by 0 bases and J by 2 bases, with 16 bases between. This CDR3 is 17 amino acids long. For the CDR3, the DNA is TGTGCCAGCAGCCAAGATCCGAACAGGGCTACTCAAGAGACCCAGTACTTC. Translating gives CASSQDPNRATQETQYF.

CDR3 sequence reads: CASSLAGTSGGNEQFF. CDR3 bases: TGCGCCAGCAGCTTGGCGGGGACTAGCGGGGGCAATGAGCAGTTCTTC. The chain couples TRBV5-1 to TRBJ2-1, with 14 bases identical to TRBD2. With V trimmed by 0 bases and J by 6 bases, 2 bases remained unmatched. The CDR3 spans 16 residues. Germline lookup yields CDR1 SGHRS and CDR2 YFSETQ.

V and J are TRBV5-1 and TRBJ1-1, with 9 bases identical to TRBD1. CDR3 size: 15 residues. CDR1 and CDR2 (germline): SGHRS, YFSETQ. V lost 4 bases, J lost 4 bases, and 8 bases stayed unmatched. In nucleotides, the CDR3 is TGCGCCAGCAGCAAACAGGGGGCGTTAACCACTGAAGCTTTCTTT. It is translated as CASSKQGALTTEAFF.

The chain joins TRBV28 to TRBJ1-5; no definite D call. Per germline, CDR1 MDHEN and CDR2 SYDVKM. There are 14 residues in the CDR3. The V gene lost 3 bases and the J gene lost 0 bases, with 6 bases spanning the gap. Here the CDR3 DNA reads TGTGCCAGCAGTTTCAGGATTAGCAATCAGCCCCAGCATTTT. Protein sequence: CASSFRISNQPQHF.